The entry below gives a single T cell receptor (beta chain) sequence along with its context. Its antigen is undetermined. The data originate from a study of a mutant IDH1 vaccine in newly diagnosed glioma. Study at large: Vaccination started 4-6 weeks after radiotherapy alone, or with temozolomide cycles. Held at week 35, visit V12 was the safety follow-up, and visit V13 followed at week 47. Patients previously underwent radiotherapy, temozolomide, or both, and most underwent both.

Time point reported: week 35, safety follow-up. It was 300 ug of mutant IDH1 20-mer peptide that made up each vaccine dose, given with topical imiquimod. Across weeks 1, 3, 5, 7, 11, 15, 19 and 23, patients received a vaccination each time, eight in all. Sequencing used immunoSEQ multiplex PCR; TCRdb keeps in-frame clones, though not all of them. The data contain about 54,000 clones, around four fifths of them singletons. This TCR was recovered from a woman under 30 with glioma. The sample in question was PBMCs, obtained from a glioma patient whose treatment included an IDH1 peptide vaccine.

The CDR3 loop is CASSERLQVTNEKLFF. CDR3 sequence (DNA): TGTGCCAGCAGTGAAAGACTCCAGGTGACTAATGAAAAACTGTTTTTT. The chain uses TRBV6-1 and TRBJ1-4; D is ambiguous. Germline V CDR1 and CDR2: MNHNS, SASEGT. This CDR3 comprises 16 residues. V dropped 2 bases and J dropped 2 bases, with 12 bases sitting between them.